This T cell receptor beta chain was documented in a study of HIV-infected children after antiretroviral therapy interruption. For the study at large: Children were on planned treatment interruption or continuous treatment. EBV and CMV exposure was recorded in most children. Study findings and constraints: After treatment interruption started, naive CD4+ CDR3 overlap across time points dropped.

Stated treatment: PENTA 11 planned treatment interruption arm or continuous ART arm. Sorting from thawed PBMCs isolated naive CD4+ CD45RA+ CD45RO- T cells. By share, this clonotype counts as medium-sized. Its specificity is unknown. The TCR library was built from RNA with a 3' RACE protocol and unique molecular identifiers. TCRdb redid the calling of the 3' RACE reads with MiXCR, one entry per CDR3 protein. The sample comprises about 46,000 distinct CDR3 sequences, 4.3% of which are singletons, and 0.7% rests with the top ten. The sequence derives from a pool of human donors with HIV. Source: CD45RA+ CD4+ T cells from PBMCs, pooled from several time points, taken from a donor given antiretroviral therapy, either interrupted or continuous. As to subset: naive CD4+ CD45RA+ CD45RO- T cells.

The DNA of the CDR3 is TGTGCCAGCAGTTTTGTCTACCGCTCTGGGGCCAACGTCCTGACTTTC. As protein: CASSFVYRSGANVLTF. The rearrangement links TRBV27 to TRBJ2-6; D gene uncertain. Trimming removed 3 bases from V and 0 bases from J, with 9 bases in between. CDR3 size: 16 residues. Per germline, CDR1 MNHEY and CDR2 SMNVEV (reference sequence).